A selection of T cell receptor beta chains follows, all from one sample in a study of cytomegalovirus exposure and HLA in healthy donors. Some clones are missing from TCRdb's copy, which holds only in-frame ones; the method was immunoSEQ multiplex PCR. Of under 250,000 clones in the sample, approximately 78% were seen once. What was sequenced was PBMCs. These receptors all come from a woman aged 40 to 55 in good health and CMV-seronegative. The CDR3 runs from the conserved cysteine through the conserved F or W. D genes are given only for firm matches. Only some rows state a clone size, as once, few, many or a class for expanded clones.

j_call v_call d_call clone_size cdr3_aa cdr3_nt
TRBJ1-6 TRBV29-1 . . CSDRRLEGDYNPPLHF TGCAGCGATCGGCGACTTGAAGGGGACTATAATCCACCCCTCCACTTT
TRBJ2-1 TRBV2 . . CASKGVYNEQFF TGTGCCAGCAAAGGAGTATACAATGAGCAGTTCTTC
TRBJ2-1 TRBV27 TRBD2 . CASSLLAGAVEQFF TGTGCCAGCAGTTTACTAGCGGGAGCAGTTGAGCAGTTCTTC
TRBJ2-5 TRBV30 . . CAWSVFGVGRTQYF TGTGCCTGGAGTGTATTCGGGGTTGGTCGGACCCAGTACTTC
TRBJ2-7 TRBV27 TRBD1 . CASTGTGVAEQYF TGTGCCAGCACCGGGACAGGGGTTGCCGAGCAGTACTTC
TRBJ2-1 TRBV28 TRBD2 few CASSLELAGGYNEQFF TGTGCCAGCAGTTTAGAGCTAGCGGGAGGCTACAATGAGCAGTTCTTC
TRBJ2-7 TRBV28 . . CASSSGAGTYEQYF TGTGCCAGCAGTAGTGGGGCGGGGACCTACGAGCAGTACTTC
TRBJ1-2 TRBV19 . . CASSIGWGGSYGYTF TGTGCCAGTAGTATTGGCTGGGGGGGCAGCTATGGCTACACCTTC
TRBJ1-1 TRBV5-1 . few CASREQGRNTEAFF TGCGCCAGCAGGGAACAGGGACGGAACACTGAAGCTTTCTTT
TRBJ2-7 TRBV7-2 . few CASSLKDSFITYEQYF TGTGCCAGCAGCCTGAAGGACAGCTTTATTACCTACGAGCAGTACTTC
TRBJ1-2 TRBV18 TRBD1 . CASSRGQGVDGYTF TGTGCCAGCTCAAGGGGACAGGGAGTGGATGGCTACACCTTC
TRBJ1-1 TRBV7-9 . . CASSLAWSTEAFF TGTGCCAGCAGCCTTGCATGGAGCACTGAAGCTTTCTTT
TRBJ2-7 TRBV28 TRBD2 few CASSFETSGDSYEQYF TGTGCCAGCAGTTTCGAGACTAGCGGCGATTCCTACGAGCAGTACTTC
TRBJ2-2 TRBV7-3 . few CASSRLTNTGELFF TGTGCCAGCAGCAGACTGACGAACACCGGGGAGCTGTTTTTT
TRBJ1-1 TRBV6-6 . . CASSYSDSEAFF TGTGCCAGCAGTTACTCCGACAGTGAAGCTTTCTTT
TRBJ2-4 TRBV13 TRBD2 . CASSLRTSGRAGRRNIQYF TGTGCCAGCAGCCTTCGGACTAGCGGGAGGGCCGGCAGGCGAAACATTCAGTACTTC
TRBJ1-1 TRBV30 TRBD1 . CAWSTGGAEAFF TGTGCCTGGTCGACAGGGGGTGCTGAAGCTTTCTTT
TRBJ2-7 TRBV19 TRBD1 . CASRTGGSEQYF TGTGCCAGTAGGACAGGGGGCTCCGAGCAGTACTTC
TRBJ2-1 TRBV5-1 . . CASSLRAGTSNEQFF TGCGCCAGCAGCTTGAGGGCGGGAACAAGCAATGAGCAGTTCTTC
TRBJ1-1 TRBV27 . . CASSLAGLNTEAFF TGTGCCAGCAGTTTAGCAGGGCTGAACACTGAAGCTTTCTTT
TRBJ2-7 TRBV5-1 . . CASSHSSGSYEQYF TGCGCCAGCAGCCATAGTAGCGGTTCCTACGAGCAGTACTTC
TRBJ1-4 TRBV5-1 . . CASSSTGATNEKLFF TGCGCCAGCAGCTCTACAGGTGCAACTAATGAAAAACTGTTTTTT
TRBJ1-2 TRBV5-1 TRBD1 . CASSLTTGGQGRDGYTF TGCGCCAGCAGCCTTACAACAGGGGGCCAGGGGCGCGATGGCTACACCTTC
TRBJ2-7 TRBV18 . few CASSPGQYYEQYF TGTGCCAGCTCACCAGGGCAGTACTACGAGCAGTACTTC
TRBJ2-5 TRBV30 . . CACIKGEQYF TGTGCCTGTATTAAGGGGGAGCAGTACTTC
TRBJ1-3 TRBV9 . . CASSPQAGSGNTIYF TGTGCCAGCAGCCCACAGGCAGGCTCTGGAAACACCATATATTTT
TRBJ2-7 TRBV27 TRBD1 few CASSFGQGFSKQYF TGTGCCAGCAGTTTTGGACAGGGTTTTTCGAAGCAGTACTTC
TRBJ2-3 TRBV27 . . CASRHGGADTQYF TGTGCCAGCAGGCATGGCGGGGCTGATACGCAGTATTTT
TRBJ2-1 TRBV30 TRBD2 few CAWSSAGGHSTHEQFF TGTGCCTGGAGTTCGGCGGGAGGGCATTCCACGCATGAGCAGTTCTTC
TRBJ1-5 TRBV30 . . CAWSAGDNQPQHF TGTGCCTGGAGTGCGGGGGATAATCAGCCCCAGCATTTT
TRBJ2-3 TRBV2 . . CASSDSGLRASGTQYF TGTGCCAGCAGTGATTCGGGACTCAGGGCATCGGGTACGCAGTATTTT
TRBJ2-5 TRBV6-5 . . CASRQVAGMTQYF TGTGCCAGCAGACAGGTGGCGGGAATGACCCAGTACTTC
TRBJ1-3 TRBV2 . once CASSFATGASSGNTIYF TGTGCCAGCAGCTTCGCGACAGGCGCCAGCTCTGGAAACACCATATATTTT
TRBJ2-3 TRBV5-1 TRBD1 . CASSPGQGIRTDTQYF TGCGCCAGCAGCCCGGGACAGGGTATCAGGACAGATACGCAGTATTTT
TRBJ2-7 TRBV5-4 TRBD1 . CASSLIMGQGNEQYF TGTGCCAGCAGCTTGATCATGGGACAGGGCAACGAGCAGTACTTC
TRBJ1-5 TRBV28 . . CASSLLDITYQPQHF TGTGCCAGCAGTTTATTGGACATAACATACCAGCCCCAGCATTTT
TRBJ2-7 TRBV7-8 . . CASSLARGADYEQYF TGTGCCAGCAGCTTAGCCCGGGGGGCGGACTACGAGCAGTACTTC
TRBJ2-1 TRBV2 . . CASSEMTRILSLLFF TGTGCCAGCAGTGAGATGACAAGAATTCTCTCCCTTCTGTTCTTC
TRBJ1-1 TRBV19 . . CASSIAQMNTEAFF TGTGCCAGTAGTATCGCCCAGATGAACACTGAAGCTTTCTTT
TRBJ2-2 TRBV13 TRBD1 . CASSSGRQGYRGELFF TGTGCCAGCAGCTCCGGGCGACAGGGCTATAGGGGGGAGCTGTTTTTT